This T cell receptor (beta chain) was observed in a study of T cell changes during pregnancy in multiple sclerosis. The count of this clone is one. The method was immunoSEQ multiplex PCR; TCRdb's version includes in-frame clones alone and lacks a portion of them. This sample has 35,000 or so clones, with around 90% found just once. The CDR3 is 14 residues long. V lost 2 bases and J 3 bases, leaving 12 bases between the germline ends. The germline gives CDR1 SGHRS, CDR2 YFSETQ. The receptor was derived from a female donor in good health, enrolled as a control in a pregnancy study. This sequence joins TRBV5-1 and TRBJ2-7; D unresolved. The material was peripheral blood, obtained in the second trimester of pregnancy. DNA of the CDR3: TGCGCCAGCAGCTTTGCCAGGCCCGACTACGAGCAGTACTTC. Translated, it gives CASSFARPDYEQYF.